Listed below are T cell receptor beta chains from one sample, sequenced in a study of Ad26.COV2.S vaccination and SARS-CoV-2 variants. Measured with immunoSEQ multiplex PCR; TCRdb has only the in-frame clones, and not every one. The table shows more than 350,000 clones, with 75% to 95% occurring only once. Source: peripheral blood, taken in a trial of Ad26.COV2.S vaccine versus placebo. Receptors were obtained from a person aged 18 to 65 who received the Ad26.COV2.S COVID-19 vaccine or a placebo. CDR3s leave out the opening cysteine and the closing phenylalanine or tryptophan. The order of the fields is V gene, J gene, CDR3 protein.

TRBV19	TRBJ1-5	ASSIIGRVGNQPQH
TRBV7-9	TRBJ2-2	ASRPQEGGELF
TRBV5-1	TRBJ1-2	ASSRTGDHGGGYT
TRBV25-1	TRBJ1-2	ASSEPGGAFGTGYT
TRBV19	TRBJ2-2	ASINSGRNTGELF
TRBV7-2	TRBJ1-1	ASSWGQGRTEAF
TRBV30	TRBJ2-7	AWSVGSGSYEQY
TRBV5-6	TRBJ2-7	ASSLAWGRGLGRTYEQY
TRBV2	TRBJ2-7	ASNQRESHEQY
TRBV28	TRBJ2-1	ASSLPTSGSVGEQF
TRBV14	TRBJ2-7	ASSQDPPGAVEQY
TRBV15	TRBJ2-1	ATSRDATANNEQF
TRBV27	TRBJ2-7	ASSLRGFGTIVHEQY
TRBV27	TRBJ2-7	ASSFAPSYEQY
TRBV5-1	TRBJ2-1	ASTPVEAGSYNEQF
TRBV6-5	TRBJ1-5	ASSYRGDQPQH
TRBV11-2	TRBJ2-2	ASSLRLAVTGELF
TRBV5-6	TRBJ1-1	ASSLDWGRGEAF
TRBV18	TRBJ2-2	ASSPGTSRISGELF
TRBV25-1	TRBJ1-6	ASSGATGLNSPLH
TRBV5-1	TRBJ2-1	ASSVALLVSNEQF
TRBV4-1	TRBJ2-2	ASSHRINTGGTGELF
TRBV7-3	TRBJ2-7	ASSPGLSYEQY